The entry below gives a single TCR beta chain sequence along with its context. Antigen unknown. This record comes from a study of cytomegalovirus exposure and HLA in healthy donors. Primers for the PCR totalled 60 Vbeta and 13 Jbeta. Data came from immunoSEQ multiplex PCR; TCRdb stores just in-frame clones and leaves some out. The sample holds 100,000 to 150,000 clones; around 82% are singletons and the top ten take roughly 11%. Study-level points and caveats: Overall, 164 TCR beta chains were annotated as cytomegalovirus-associated.

The V segment lost 6 bases and the J segment 3 bases; nucleotides outside the gene matches: 2. Germline CDR1 SNHLY, CDR2 FYNNEI. CDR3 length: 13 amino acids. Nominally healthy donors provided the samples, though records likely missed some immune exposures. This sequence originates from a man aged 25 to 40 in good health and CMV-seropositive. The sample consisted of PBMCs. The V gene is TRBV2, the J gene TRBJ1-1; 9 bases are a match to TRBD1. CDR3 region: CASRRDRDTEAFF. For the CDR3, the DNA is TGTGCCAGCAGGCGGGACAGGGACACTGAAGCTTTCTTT.